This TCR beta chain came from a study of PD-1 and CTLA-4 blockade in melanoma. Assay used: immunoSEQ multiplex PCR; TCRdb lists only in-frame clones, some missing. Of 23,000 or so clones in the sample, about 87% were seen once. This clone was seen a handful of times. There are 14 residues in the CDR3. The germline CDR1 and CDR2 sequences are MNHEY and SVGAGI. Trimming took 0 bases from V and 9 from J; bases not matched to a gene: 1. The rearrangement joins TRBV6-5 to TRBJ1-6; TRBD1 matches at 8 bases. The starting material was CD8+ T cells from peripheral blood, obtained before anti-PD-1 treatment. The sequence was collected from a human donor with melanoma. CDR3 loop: CASSYSGTGSPLHF. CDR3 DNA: TGTGCCAGCAGTTACTCGGGGACAGGTTCACCCCTCCACTTT.